A single sample is the source of the 29 T cell receptor beta chains below, sequenced in a study of blood T cell repertoires in COVID-19. Using immunoSEQ multiplex PCR, the repertoire was profiled, and TCRdb retains in-frame clones only, with some absent. The table includes about 120,000 clones, roughly 88% detected once. The sample was peripheral blood. These receptors were taken from a middle-aged man with acute or convalescent COVID-19.

The V and J genes are TRBV4-1 and TRBJ1-1, with no clear D. Germline CDR1 and CDR2: MGHRA and YSYEKL. Trimming stripped 0 bases from V and 1 base from J, with 9 bases between. The CDR3 has 15 residues. CDR3: CASSQDGQANTEAFF. Here the CDR3 DNA reads TGCGCCAGCAGCCAAGATGGGCAGGCGAACACTGAAGCTTTCTTT.

This rearrangement joins TRBV10-3 to TRBJ2-2, with 7 positions matching TRBD2. V lost 5 bases, J lost 5 bases, and 2 bases stayed unmatched. The CDR3 length is 13 residues. CDR1 is ENHRY and CDR2 is SYGVKD in the germline V gene. This CDR3 is CAISTGGTGELFF. CDR3 sequence (DNA): TGTGCCATCAGTACGGGGGGAACCGGGGAGCTGTTTTTT.

This rearrangement joins TRBV5-1 to TRBJ2-7, with 8 positions matching TRBD2. Germline V gene sequence: CDR1 SGHRS, CDR2 YFSETQ. V shed 2 bases, J shed 1 base, and the junction held 5 bases outside the gene matches. The CDR3 runs to 15 residues. The CDR3 coding sequence is TGCGCCAGCAGCTTCCCTGCTAGCGGGTCCTACGAGCAGTACTTC. It specifies CASSFPASGSYEQYF.

The chain combines TRBV5-1 with TRBJ1-3, with D uncertain. From germline, CDR1 is SGHRS and CDR2 YFSETQ. The CDR3 contains 15 residues. V was clipped by 0 bases and J by 0 bases, with 7 bases between them. For the CDR3, the DNA is TGCGCCAGCAGCTTGGGGGCCTACTCTGGAAACACCATATATTTT. Its translation is CASSLGAYSGNTIYF.

This chain connects TRBV28 to TRBJ2-2; 8 bases are shared with TRBD2. Looked up from germline, CDR1 is MDHEN and CDR2 is SYDVKM. The CDR3 totals 16 residues. V dropped 1 base and J dropped 6; count of bases not matched to a gene: 7. CDR3 sequence reads: CASSLLAGGGPGELFF. The CDR3 DNA sequence: TGTGCCAGCAGTTTATTGGCGGGAGGAGGACCCGGGGAGCTGTTTTTT.

This clone was detected once. The rearrangement links TRBV11-2 to TRBJ1-4; 8 bases are shared with TRBD1. This CDR3 region has 14 residues. The V segment lost 1 base and the J segment 7 bases; nucleotides outside the gene matches: 2. CDR1 SGHAT and CDR2 FQNNGV come from the germline V gene. CDR3 DNA: TGTGCCAGCAGCTTAGGGACAGGGTTTGAAAAACTGTTTTTT. This sequence encodes CASSLGTGFEKLFF.

The V gene is TRBV11-2, the J gene TRBJ2-1, with D tentatively TRBD2 (5 bases). The V end lost 1 base, the J end lost 2 bases, and 9 bases lay between the germline ends. Germline CDR1 SGHAT, CDR2 FQNNGV. The length of the CDR3 is 15 residues. CDR3 bases: TGTGCCAGCAGCTTAGCCGGGAACCCCTACAATGAGCAGTTCTTC. Translation: CASSLAGNPYNEQFF.

In its sample, this clone was seen a few times. This rearrangement joins TRBV19 to TRBJ2-1; 12 bases agree with TRBD2. This CDR3 contains 17 residues. Germline V lookup: CDR1 LNHDA, CDR2 SQIVND (reference sequence). V dropped 1 base and J dropped 5; count of bases not matched to a gene: 6. CDR3 amino acids: CASSIAGLAGLDNEQFF. CDR3 nucleotides: TGTGCCAGTAGTATAGCGGGACTAGCGGGCTTAGACAATGAGCAGTTCTTC.

This chain connects TRBV5-4 to TRBJ1-1, with no clear D. V was clipped by 2 bases and J by 8 bases, with 13 bases between them. Germline values: CDR1 SGHNT, CDR2 YYREEE (reference sequence). This CDR3 is built from 13 residues. The CDR3 DNA sequence: TGTGCCAGCAGCTTCGGAGGGAGAGAGGAAGCTTTCTTT. This translates into CASSFGGREEAFF.

This chain connects TRBV7-2 to TRBJ2-5; 10 bases agree with TRBD1. The CDR3 covers 16 residues. V shed 3 bases and J 2 bases; nucleotides not matched to a gene: 6. Germline V lookup: CDR1 SGHTA, CDR2 FQGNSA. Here the CDR3 DNA reads TGTGCCAGCAGCTTCCGACGGGACAGGGGACAAGAGACCCAGTACTTC. It is translated as CASSFRRDRGQETQYF.

The V call is TRBV10-1, the J call TRBJ1-3; 7 nucleotides agree with TRBD1. Per germline, CDR1 WNHNN and CDR2 SYGVQD (reference sequence). V dropped 1 base and J dropped 3; count of bases not matched to a gene: 3. The CDR3 runs to 15 residues. The CDR3 coding sequence is TGCGCCAGCAGTGAGTGGACAGGATTTGGAAACACCATATATTTT. Translating gives CASSEWTGFGNTIYF.

The chain is built from TRBV11-3 and TRBJ2-1; 9 bases line up with TRBD2. The ends lost 1 base at V and 5 bases at J; junction bases unmatched: 3. Germline CDR1 and CDR2: SGHNT and YENEEA. The CDR3 totals 15 residues. CDR3 DNA: TGTGCCAGCAGCTTAGGACTAGCGGTCAACAATGAGCAGTTCTTC. Its translation is CASSLGLAVNNEQFF. The whole variable domain, remainder taken from reference TRBV11-3 and TRBJ2-1, is EAGVVQSPRYKIIEKKQPVAFWCNPISGHNTLYWYLQNLGQGPELLIRYENEEAVDDSQLPKDRFSAERLKGVDSTLKIQPAELGDSAVYLCASSLGLAVNNEQFFGPGTRLTVL.

This chain connects TRBV5-5 to TRBJ2-3, with 15 bases fitting TRBD2. The V gene's germline CDR1 is SGHKS and CDR2 YYEKEE (reference sequence). V gave up 4 bases and J gave up 2 bases; unmatched junction bases: 5. CDR3 size: 17 residues. The DNA of the CDR3 is TGTGCCAGCAGCAGCGGGACTAGCGGGAGGACCACAGATACGCAGTATTTT. It encodes CASSSGTSGRTTDTQYF. Variable domain in full (rest from reference TRBV5-5 and TRBJ2-3): DAGVTQSPTHLIKTRGQQVTLRCSPISGHKSVSWYQQVLGQGPQFIFQYYEKEERGRGNFPDRFSARQFPNYSSELNVNALLLGDSALYLCASSSGTSGRTTDTQYFGPGTRLTVL.

This sequence joins TRBV28 and TRBJ2-5; 10 positions match TRBD2. Trimming cost V 6 bases and J 0 bases; bases outside gene matches: 7. CDR1 MDHEN and CDR2 SYDVKM come from the germline V gene. The CDR3 has 16 amino acids. CDR3 loop: CASRRRGLANQETQYF. The CDR3 DNA is TGTGCCAGCAGGAGACGGGGACTAGCGAACCAAGAGACCCAGTACTTC.

V is TRBV30 and J is TRBJ2-1; 11 nucleotides line up with TRBD2. V lost 2 bases and J lost 0; bases outside the gene matches: 12. The CDR3 contains 19 residues. Germline CDR1 is GTSNPN and CDR2 is SVGIG (reference sequence). Here the CDR3 reads CAWSTSRTSGSSSYNEQFF. DNA of the CDR3: TGTGCCTGGAGTACGAGCAGGACTAGCGGGTCTAGCTCCTACAATGAGCAGTTCTTC.

V gene TRBV27 combines with J gene TRBJ2-7; possible D gene TRBD1, 5 bases. The CDR3 has 15 amino acids. From germline, CDR1 is MNHEY and CDR2 SMNVEV (reference sequence). Trimming stripped 9 bases from V and 6 bases from J, with 24 bases between. CDR3 region: CASRKGIQVKSEQYF. The CDR3 DNA follows: TGTGCCAGTCGTAAGGGGATACAGGTAAAGAGCGAGCAGTACTTC.

This clone was observed once. The chain has TRBV19 and TRBJ1-1; 10 nucleotides align to TRBD1. The germline gives CDR1 LNHDA, CDR2 SQIVND (reference sequence). The CDR3 is made up of 16 amino acids. With 5 bases clipped from V and 1 base from J, the junction kept 7 bases outside the gene matches. CDR3 sequence reads: CASSDPGQGTNTEAFF. CDR3 in DNA: TGTGCCAGTAGTGACCCGGGACAGGGGACGAACACTGAAGCTTTCTTT.

This chain connects TRBV7-9 to TRBJ1-1, with 11 positions matching TRBD1. V was clipped by 7 bases and J by 11 bases; unmatched bases: 9. The CDR3 is 13 amino acids. The germline CDR1 and CDR2 sequences are SEHNR and FQNEAQ (reference sequence). In nucleotides, the CDR3 is TGTGCCAGCACCGAGGACAGGGGGCTTCAGGCTTTCTTT. Residues: CASTEDRGLQAFF.

This clone was seen a few times. The chain carries TRBV19 and TRBJ1-1; the match to TRBD1 covers 10 bases. Trimming took 4 bases from V and 5 from J; bases not matched to a gene: 7. The CDR3 sequence is 15 residues long. CDR1 and CDR2 (germline): LNHDA, SQIVND (reference sequence). CDR3 loop: CASSTFPDRGTEAFF. The CDR3 DNA reads as TGTGCCAGTAGTACCTTCCCGGACAGGGGGACTGAAGCTTTCTTT.

V usage is TRBV6-5 and J usage is TRBJ2-1; tentative D call: TRBD2 (7 bases). CDR3 size: 14 residues. In germline, CDR1 is MNHEY, CDR2 SVGAGI. The V gene lost 8 bases and the J gene lost 1 base, with 12 bases spanning the gap. CDR3 loop: CASLRGGSYNEQFF. The CDR3 nucleotides are TGTGCCAGCCTGAGGGGGGGGTCCTACAATGAGCAGTTCTTC.

The chain combines TRBV6-4 with TRBJ1-4, with unresolved D. Germline V gives CDR1 MRHNA, CDR2 SNTAGT. V dropped 6 bases and J dropped 10 bases, with 15 bases sitting between them. CDR3 size: 13 residues. The CDR3, as DNA: TGTGCCAGCAGCGACGGAGAGTCGGGAAAACTGTTTTTT. Amino acid sequence: CASSDGESGKLFF.

This clone was seen only a few times. This chain uses TRBV6-5 with TRBJ1-5; tentative D call: TRBD1 (6 bases). V dropped 6 bases and J dropped 0 bases, with 12 bases sitting between them. This CDR3 is built from 15 residues. Germline CDR1 and CDR2: MNHEY and SVGAGI. CDR3 in DNA: TGTGCCAGCAGGCACCACAGGGATAGCAATCAGCCCCAGCATTTT. It yields the protein CASRHHRDSNQPQHF.

The J gene is TRBJ1-2, the V gene TRBV27, with D uncertain. Germline loops: CDR1 MNHEY, CDR2 SMNVEV (reference sequence). The CDR3 extends over 15 amino acids. V lost 2 bases and J 5 bases, leaving 15 bases between the germline ends. CDR3 DNA sequence: TGTGCCAGCAGTTTAAATGGGCGGGAAAAGTATGGCTACACCTTC. It codes for CASSLNGREKYGYTF.

The CDR3 protein is CASTRLTNTGELFF. CDR3 in DNA: TGTGCCAGCACTAGACTCACGAACACCGGGGAGCTGTTTTTT. The chain links TRBV27 to TRBJ2-2; D is uncertain. Between the trimmed V and J ends, which lost 7 bases and 0 bases, there was a span of 9 bases. The CDR3 is 14 residues long. Germline V gives CDR1 MNHEY, CDR2 SMNVEV (reference sequence).

The chain couples TRBV2 to TRBJ1-1; 7 nucleotides match TRBD1. CDR3 length: 12 residues. The J segment lost 5 bases and the V segment lost 6 bases, leaving 3 bases of the junction unmatched. Germline assignment: CDR1 SNHLY and CDR2 FYNNEI. The CDR3 DNA reads TGTGCCAGCAGGACAGGGCGGACTGAAGCTTTCTTT. Its translation is CASRTGRTEAFF. Looking up the rest from reference TRBV2 and TRBJ1-1 gives the full variable domain: EPEVTQTPSHQVTQMGQEVILRCVPISNHLYFYWYRQILGQKVEFLVSFYNNEISEKSEIFDDQFSVERPDGSNFTLKIRSTKLEDSAMYFCASRTGRTEAFFGQGTRLTVV.

This chain joins TRBV28 and TRBJ1-2; TRBD1 might be the D (6 bases). The CDR3 is 15 amino acids. CDR1 and CDR2 from the germline V gene are MDHEN and SYDVKM. Between the trimmed V and J ends, which lost 6 bases and 8 bases, there was a span of 22 bases. The CDR3 here is CASSPRGGGAWGYTF. Written as DNA, the CDR3 is TGTGCCAGCAGCCCGAGAGGCGGGGGCGCGTGGGGCTACACCTTC.

The chain combines TRBV18 with TRBJ1-1; D might be TRBD1 (5 bases). The V end was cut by 4 bases, the J end by 1 base, with 13 bases between. This CDR3 has 15 residues. Germline values: CDR1 KGHSH, CDR2 LQKENI. CDR3 loop: CASSQYGHGNTEAFF. CDR3 DNA sequence: TGTGCCAGCTCACAGTACGGACACGGGAACACTGAAGCTTTCTTT.

This clone is a singleton in its sample. The chain recombines TRBV19 with TRBJ1-1; D remains ambiguous. The CDR3 is 17 amino acids. The V end lost 9 bases, the J end lost 6 bases, and 29 bases lay between the germline ends. Germline assignment: CDR1 LNHDA and CDR2 SQIVND (reference sequence). The CDR3, as DNA: TGTGCCAGCAAACCTTACCACGCCCGACCGCCTAGCGCTGAAGCTTTCTTT. It encodes CASKPYHARPPSAEAFF.

The chain employs TRBV5-1 and TRBJ1-1; D is perhaps TRBD1 (6 bases). V was trimmed by 2 bases and J by 1 base, leaving 9 bases between them. The CDR3 consists of 14 residues. Looked up from germline, CDR1 is SGHRS and CDR2 is YFSETQ. As DNA, the CDR3 is TGCGCCAGCAGCTTCTTACAGGGGAACACTGAAGCTTTCTTT. Its translation is CASSFLQGNTEAFF.